This TCR beta chain was identified during a study of OX40 agonist ivuxolimab in advanced cancers. Study overall: Ivuxolimab doses were 0.01, 0.1, 0.3, 1.5, 3 or 10 mg/kg every 2 weeks.

Notes on this clone: The antigen is not known.

Autoimmune disease history or systemic immunosuppression disqualified patients. V shed 6 bases, J shed 4 bases, and the junction held 2 bases outside the gene matches. The V gene's germline CDR1 is MNHNY and CDR2 SVGAGI (reference sequence). This CDR3 is built from 12 residues. Clones were read by immunoSEQ multiplex PCR, and TCRdb kept only the in-frame ones, dropping some. The sample consists of around 84,000 clones, roughly four fifths of them appearing once. Study-wide results and limits: No antigen was identified for the clonally expanded peripheral T cells.

Specimen: CD4+ or CD8+ T cells sorted from blood, collected in a trial of the OX40 agonist ivuxolimab. This TCR was sampled from an adult with an advanced solid tumor such as melanoma, head and neck, liver or kidney cancer. The V gene is TRBV6-6, the J gene TRBJ2-5, with 7 bases aligning to TRBD1. The CDR3 protein is CASRSGGETQYF. The CDR3 region has the DNA TGTGCCAGCAGGTCAGGGGGAGAGACCCAGTACTTC.